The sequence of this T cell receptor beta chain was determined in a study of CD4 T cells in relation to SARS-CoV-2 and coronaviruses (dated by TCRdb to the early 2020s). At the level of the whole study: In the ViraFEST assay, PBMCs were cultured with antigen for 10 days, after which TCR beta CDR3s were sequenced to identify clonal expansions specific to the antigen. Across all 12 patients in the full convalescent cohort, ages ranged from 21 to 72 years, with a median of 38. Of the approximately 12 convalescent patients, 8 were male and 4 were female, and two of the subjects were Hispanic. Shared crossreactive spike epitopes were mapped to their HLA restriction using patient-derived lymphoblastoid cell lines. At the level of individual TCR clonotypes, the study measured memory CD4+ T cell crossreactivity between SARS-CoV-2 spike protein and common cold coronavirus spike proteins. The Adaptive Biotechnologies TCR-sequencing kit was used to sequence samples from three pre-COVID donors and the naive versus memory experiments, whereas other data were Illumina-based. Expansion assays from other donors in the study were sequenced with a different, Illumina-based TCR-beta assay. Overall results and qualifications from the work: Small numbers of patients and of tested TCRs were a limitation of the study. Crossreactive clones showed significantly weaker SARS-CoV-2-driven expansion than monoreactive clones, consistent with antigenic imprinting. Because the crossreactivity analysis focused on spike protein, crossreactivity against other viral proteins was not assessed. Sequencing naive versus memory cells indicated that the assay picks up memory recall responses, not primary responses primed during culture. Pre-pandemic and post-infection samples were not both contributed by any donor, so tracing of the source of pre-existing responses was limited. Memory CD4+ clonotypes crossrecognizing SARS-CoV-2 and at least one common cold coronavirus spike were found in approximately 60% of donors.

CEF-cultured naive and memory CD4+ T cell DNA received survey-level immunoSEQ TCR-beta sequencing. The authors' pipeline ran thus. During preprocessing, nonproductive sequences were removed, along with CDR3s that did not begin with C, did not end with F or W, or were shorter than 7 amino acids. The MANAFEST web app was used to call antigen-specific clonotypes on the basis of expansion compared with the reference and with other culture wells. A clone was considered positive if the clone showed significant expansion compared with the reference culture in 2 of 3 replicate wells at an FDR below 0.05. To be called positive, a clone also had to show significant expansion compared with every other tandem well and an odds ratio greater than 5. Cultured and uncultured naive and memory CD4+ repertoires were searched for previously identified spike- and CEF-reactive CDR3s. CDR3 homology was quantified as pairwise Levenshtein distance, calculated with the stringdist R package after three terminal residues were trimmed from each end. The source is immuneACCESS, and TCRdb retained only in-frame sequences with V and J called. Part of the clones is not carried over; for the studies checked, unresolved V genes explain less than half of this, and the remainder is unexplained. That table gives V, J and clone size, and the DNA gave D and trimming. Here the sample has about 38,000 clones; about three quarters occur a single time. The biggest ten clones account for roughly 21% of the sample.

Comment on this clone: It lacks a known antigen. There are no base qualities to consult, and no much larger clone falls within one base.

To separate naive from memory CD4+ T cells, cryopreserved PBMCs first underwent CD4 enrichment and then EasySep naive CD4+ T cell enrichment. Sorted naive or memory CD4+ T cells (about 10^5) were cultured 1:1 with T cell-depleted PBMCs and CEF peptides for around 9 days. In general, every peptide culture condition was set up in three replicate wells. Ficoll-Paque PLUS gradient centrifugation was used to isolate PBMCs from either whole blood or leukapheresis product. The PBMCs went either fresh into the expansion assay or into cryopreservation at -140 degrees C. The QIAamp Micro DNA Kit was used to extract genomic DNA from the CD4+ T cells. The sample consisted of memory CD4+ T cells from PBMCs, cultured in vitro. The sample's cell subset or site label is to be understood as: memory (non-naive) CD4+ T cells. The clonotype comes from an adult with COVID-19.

The CDR3 corresponds to CASSQTGGLGYEQYF. The DNA sequence is as follows: TGCGCCAGCAGTCAGACAGGGGGTTTAGGCTACGAGCAGTACTTC. The chain links TRBV23-1 with TRBJ2-7, with TRBD1 matching 9 junction bases. TRBV23-1 is identified as an open reading frame with a role that is uncertain. The CDR3 measures 15 amino acids from cysteine to phenylalanine. Here the CDR3 DNA is all that survives: 45 bases in frame from base 1. The V end gives up 3 bases and the J end 3 bases, leaving 6 bases in the junction not matched to a gene.